The 10 T cell receptor beta chains below all came from one sample that was sequenced in a study of blood T cell repertoires in COVID-19. Here immunoSEQ multiplex PCR was the method, and the copy in TCRdb shows in-frame clones only, minus some. The repertoire holds 180,000 or so clones, with roughly nine tenths as singletons. The sequenced sample consisted of PBMCs or T cells enriched from blood (not recorded which). The receptor source for this set is a human donor with acute COVID-19. The donor label of this sample is uncertain.

The chain recombines TRBV5-6 with TRBJ2-5; 11 bases are a match to TRBD2. Per germline, CDR1 SGHDT and CDR2 YYEEEE. J was trimmed by 3 bases and V by 6 bases; bases with no gene match: 13. CDR3 length equals 17 residues. DNA for the CDR3: TGTGCCAGCACCGATGGGACTAGCGGTTCGTTGGAAGAGACCCAGTACTTC. This encodes CASTDGTSGSLEETQYF.

This clone was observed a single time. The junction departs from the called germline gene at one end, perhaps through a read error. The same CDR3 arises from other DNA sequences in this sample as well. As DNA, the CDR3 is TGTGCTAGCAGCCGAAGCGGGCGACGGGGGAATCAGCCCCAGCATTTT. Its translation: CASSRSGRRGNQPQHF. This sequence joins TRBV11-2 and TRBJ1-5; TRBD1 might be the D (5 bases). Germline V gene data show CDR1 as SGHAT and CDR2 as FQNNGV. The CDR3 length is 16 residues.

This chain joins TRBV5-1 and TRBJ2-2, with 7 bases identical to TRBD1. The length of the CDR3 is 14 residues. Germline assignment: CDR1 SGHRS and CDR2 YFSETQ. After removal of 5 bases from V and 4 bases from J, the junction contained 5 bases not matched to a gene. In nucleotides, the CDR3 is TGCGCCAGCAGAGGGGGCTTTGGCACCGGGGAGCTGTTTTTT. Protein sequence: CASRGGFGTGELFF.

This clone was counted between two and nine times. The rearrangement uses TRBV6-1 and TRBJ1-5; D ambiguous. Germline-derived CDR1 and CDR2 are MNHNS and SASEGT. V dropped 2 bases and J dropped 6 bases, with 11 bases sitting between them. The CDR3 loop spans 14 amino acids. CDR3 amino acids: CASSERGGGQPQHF. In DNA form, the CDR3 reads TGTGCCAGCAGTGAACGGGGTGGCGGTCAGCCCCAGCATTTT.

The chain carries TRBV5-1 and TRBJ1-5; D might be TRBD1 (5 bases). The germline gives CDR1 SGHRS, CDR2 YFSETQ. This CDR3 is 15 amino acids long. Between the trimmed V and J ends, which lost 0 bases and 1 base, there was a span of 8 bases. For the CDR3, the DNA is TGCGCCAGCAGCTTGGAGGGGCTGAGCAATCAGCCCCAGCATTTT. Protein product: CASSLEGLSNQPQHF.

The chain joins TRBV25-1 to TRBJ1-4; D is uncertain. The CDR3 contains 15 residues. Trimming left V 3 bases short and J 0 bases short, with 8 bases between. The germline V gene has CDR1 MGHDK and CDR2 SYGVNS. The CDR3 DNA follows: TGTGCCAGCAGTGACTCGGGTGCAACTAATGAAAAACTGTTTTTT. Amino acids: CASSDSGATNEKLFF. Combining the CDR3 with reference TRBV25-1 and TRBJ1-4 gives the whole variable domain EADIYQTPRYLVIGTGKKITLECSQTMGHDKMYWYQQDPGMELHLIHYSYGVNSTEKGDLSSESTVSRIRTEHFPLTLESARPSHTSQYLCASSDSGATNEKLFFGSGTQLSVL.

This rearrangement joins TRBV7-2 to TRBJ1-2; TRBD1 matches at 9 bases. This CDR3 is built from 14 residues. J was trimmed by 3 bases and V by 5 bases; bases with no gene match: 4. Germline V gene sequence: CDR1 SGHTA, CDR2 FQGNSA. This CDR3 is CASSLQGADYGYTF. The CDR3 nucleotides read TGTGCCAGCAGCCTACAGGGGGCGGACTATGGCTACACCTTC.

This rearrangement joins TRBV6-1 to TRBJ1-5; D call uncertain. This CDR3 has 17 amino acids. From germline, CDR1 is MNHNS and CDR2 SASEGT. The V and J ends lost 1 base and 0 bases respectively, with 13 bases between them. CDR3 nucleotides: TGTGCCAGCAGTGAAGGTTTTAGCCCTTATAGCAATCAGCCCCAGCATTTT. Residues: CASSEGFSPYSNQPQHF.

The J gene is TRBJ2-3, the V gene TRBV6-2 or TRBV6-3; TRBD2 matches 13 bases. Germline lookup yields CDR1 MNHEY and CDR2 SVGEGT. This CDR3 region has 18 residues. The V gene end was trimmed by 4 bases and the J gene end by 2 bases; junction bases not matched to a gene: 9. The CDR3 nucleotides are TGTGCCAGCAGTTTCGGACTAGCGGGGGCCTCCATCACAGATACGCAGTATTTT. Amino acids: CASSFGLAGASITDTQYF.

This clone was seen a handful of times. J is TRBJ2-3 and V is TRBV5-4; D is unclear. V was trimmed by 6 bases and J by 0 bases, leaving 8 bases between them. Germline V gives CDR1 SGHNT, CDR2 YYREEE (reference sequence). The length of the CDR3 is 13 residues. CDR3 sequence: CASNQWSTDTQYF. In nucleotides, the CDR3 is TGTGCCAGCAATCAGTGGAGCACAGATACGCAGTATTTT.